The rows below give T cell receptor beta chains drawn from one sample of a study of blood T cell repertoires in COVID-19. Sequenced by immunoSEQ multiplex PCR; TCRdb stores in-frame clones only, minus some. The data hold around 290,000 clones, with approximately 87% observed a single time. Sequenced input: peripheral blood. All receptors come from a woman aged 50 to 60 who had recovered from COVID-19. Both conserved end residues are part of each CDR3. The D gene is left open where the match is weak. The size entry is marked missing in some rows and otherwise reads once, few, many or a size class.

TRBJ2-7 | TRBV28 | NA | few | TGTGCCCTTGGGGGAGGAGCCGGATCCTACGAGCAGTACTTC | CALGGGAGSYEQYF
TRBJ1-3 | TRBV5-4 | NA | NA | TGTGCCAGCAGCTCCGAATCTCCAGGGATCTCTGGAAACACCATATATTTT | CASSSESPGISGNTIYF
TRBJ2-1 | TRBV7-7 | NA | NA | TGTGCCAGCAGCTTAGGTTTGGGTTCGCAGGGGCACAATGAGCAGTTCTTC | CASSLGLGSQGHNEQFF
TRBJ2-1 | TRBV6-5 | NA | NA | TGTGCCAGCAGTTACTCGAGAGCGGAGGGCAATGAGCAGTTCTTC | CASSYSRAEGNEQFF
TRBJ2-1 | TRBV7-2 | TRBD2 | NA | TGTGCCAGCAGCTTAGCAGCGGGGGGTGCTATCAATGAGCAGTTCTTC | CASSLAAGGAINEQFF
TRBJ2-7 | TRBV6-6 | TRBD1 | NA | TGTGCCAGCAGTGAGGGACAGATCTACGAGCAGTACTTC | CASSEGQIYEQYF
TRBJ2-5 | TRBV11-2 | TRBD1 | NA | TGTGCCAGCAGCTTACCACGGGACAGGGGAGAGACCCAGTACTTC | CASSLPRDRGETQYF
TRBJ2-2 | TRBV18 | TRBD1 | NA | TGTGCCAGCTCACCATCGGACAGGGGAATCGGGGAGCTGTTTTTT | CASSPSDRGIGELFF
TRBJ2-7 | TRBV30 | NA | NA | TGTGCCTGGAGCCACGGCTCCTACGAGCAGTACTTC | CAWSHGSYEQYF
TRBJ1-2 | TRBV25-1 | TRBD1 | NA | TGTGCCAGCAGTGATCCCGGACAGGGTGACTATGGCTACACCTTC | CASSDPGQGDYGYTF
TRBJ1-5 | TRBV19 | TRBD1 | NA | TGTGCCAGTAGTATTAGACAGGGTGACCAGCCCCAGCATTTT | CASSIRQGDQPQHF
TRBJ1-2 | TRBV3-1/TRBV3-2 | NA | NA | TGTGCCAGCAGCCAAGTGGGGCTGAAAAACTATGGCTACACCTTC | CASSQVGLKNYGYTF
TRBJ2-5 | TRBV7-8 | TRBD1 | NA | TGTGCCAGCAGCTTTGGGGGACAGCAAGAGACCCAGTACTTC | CASSFGGQQETQYF
TRBJ2-5 | TRBV5-1 | TRBD1 | once | TGCGCCAGCAGCCAAACAGGGGGCCGGGAGACCCAGTACTTC | CASSQTGGRETQYF
TRBJ2-1 | TRBV2 | TRBD2 | NA | TGTGCCAGCAGTGAACCCCCGCAGGGGAAAGCGGGAGGGTACCGCAATGAGCAGTTCTTC | CASSEPPQGKAGGYRNEQFF
TRBJ2-3 | TRBV28 | TRBD2 | NA | TGTGCCAGCCGACTAGCGGGGGTCACAGATACGCAGTATTTT | CASRLAGVTDTQYF
TRBJ1-4 | TRBV28 | TRBD1 | NA | TGTGCCAGTATTACTCAGGGGGGAGAGGAAAAACTGTTTTTT | CASITQGGEEKLFF
TRBJ2-1 | TRBV29-1 | TRBD1 | NA | TGCAGCGTTGCCCAAACGGGACAGACCTACAATGAGCAGTTCTTC | CSVAQTGQTYNEQFF
TRBJ2-1 | TRBV12-5 | NA | NA | TGTGCTAGTGGTTTGGTACCGGGGAGTGAGCAGTTCTTC | CASGLVPGSEQFF
TRBJ2-1 | TRBV27 | TRBD2 | NA | TGTGCCAGCAGTTCGGGACTAGCGGGGACTGAGCAGTTCTTC | CASSSGLAGTEQFF
TRBJ2-3 | TRBV7-2 | TRBD2 | NA | TGTGCCAGCAGCCTCCGACTAGCGGGGGAGTATACGCAGTATTTT | CASSLRLAGEYTQYF
TRBJ2-7 | TRBV28 | TRBD2 | NA | TGTGCCAGCAGTTCCTCTAGCGGGACCTACGAGCAGTACTTC | CASSSSSGTYEQYF
TRBJ1-1 | TRBV10-3 | TRBD1 | NA | TGTGCCATCAAAGGGGACAGTTTTCTGAGTGAAGCTTTCTTT | CAIKGDSFLSEAFF
TRBJ2-3 | TRBV7-8 | NA | NA | TGTGCCAGCAGCCCGATCACGAGGGCAGATACGCAGTATTTT | CASSPITRADTQYF
TRBJ2-1 | TRBV11-3 | TRBD1 | few | TGTGCCAGCAGCGCCGGGACAGAGTACAATGAGCAGTTCTTC | CASSAGTEYNEQFF
TRBJ2-5 | TRBV3-1/TRBV3-2 | NA | few | TGTGCCAGCAGCCTCAGAGGGATTGACCGGGAGGAGACCCAGTACTTC | CASSLRGIDREETQYF
TRBJ1-3 | TRBV18 | TRBD1 | NA | TGTGCCAGCTCACCACCTGAGGGGGCCAGAGGAATGGGTGGAAACACCATATATTTT | CASSPPEGARGMGGNTIYF
TRBJ1-1 | TRBV30 | TRBD1 | NA | TGTGCCTGGAGTGGACAGGGTTTTGGAGCTTTCTTT | CAWSGQGFGAFF
TRBJ2-7 | TRBV10-3 | NA | once | TGTGCCATCAGTGCCGGGGAGGTTCGCGAGCAGTACTTC | CAISAGEVREQYF
TRBJ1-4 | TRBV7-8 | NA | NA | TGTGCCAGCAGCCGACTCAGGGGTTTGAAACTGTTTTTT | CASSRLRGLKLFF
TRBJ2-7 | TRBV6-6 | NA | NA | TGTGCCACAAAAGACGGTGGGCTCTACGAGCAGTACTTC | CATKDGGLYEQYF
TRBJ2-4 | TRBV28 | NA | NA | TGTGCCAGCAGTTTCCCGTCAGAAAGAAACATTCAGTACTTC | CASSFPSERNIQYF
TRBJ2-1 | TRBV6-1 | NA | NA | TGTGCCAGCAGTGAACTAGTTTACAATGAGCAGTTCTTC | CASSELVYNEQFF
TRBJ2-3 | TRBV2 | TRBD1 | NA | TGTGCCAGCAGGAAGGTAGACAGGGGGCGCACAGATACGCAGTATTTT | CASRKVDRGRTDTQYF
TRBJ2-1 | TRBV5-1 | NA | NA | TGCGCCAGCAGCCCCCGGGACATGTCCTACAATGAGCAGTTCTTC | CASSPRDMSYNEQFF
TRBJ2-7 | TRBV5-6 | NA | NA | TGTGCCAGCAGCTTGGGACAGGGACTGAGGGAGCAGTACTTC | CASSLGQGLREQYF
TRBJ1-3 | TRBV7-6 | TRBD1 | NA | TGTGCCAGCAGCTTTACTAGGACAGGGTTTTATGGACGGGTCGGAAACACCATATATTTT | CASSFTRTGFYGRVGNTIYF
TRBJ2-3 | TRBV5-4 | NA | NA | TGTGCCAGCAGCTTGTCGGGTACAGATACGCAGTATTTT | CASSLSGTDTQYF
TRBJ1-1 | TRBV12-5 | NA | NA | TGTGCTAGTGGTTTGGCCCGGGACACTGAAGCTTTCTTT | CASGLARDTEAFF
TRBJ2-7 | TRBV20-1 | NA | NA | TGCAGTGCTAGTGTGGAGCTTCCCCACGAGCAGTACTTC | CSASVELPHEQYF
TRBJ2-7 | TRBV19 | NA | once | TGTGCCAGTAGTAATCCAGGTAACTCCTACGAGCAGTACTTC | CASSNPGNSYEQYF
TRBJ2-7 | TRBV29-1 | TRBD2 | NA | TGCAGCGTTGATGGGACTAGCTCAGGCCTGGTAAACGAGCAGTACTTC | CSVDGTSSGLVNEQYF
TRBJ1-3 | TRBV19 | TRBD1 | NA | TGTGCCAGTACCGGGACAGGAGGAAACACCATATATTTT | CASTGTGGNTIYF
TRBJ2-7 | TRBV7-2 | TRBD1 | NA | TGTGCCAGCAGCGAGGGTCCGGGACAGTACTACGAGCAGTACTTC | CASSEGPGQYYEQYF
TRBJ2-5 | TRBV28 | NA | NA | TGTGCCAGCAGGGAACAGGGGAGGCAAGAGACCCAGTACTTC | CASREQGRQETQYF
TRBJ2-7 | TRBV11-2 | NA | NA | TGTGCCAGCGGCGCCCTAGGGGACAAGCAGTACTTC | CASGALGDKQYF
TRBJ2-7 | TRBV11-2 | NA | NA | TGTGCCAGCAGCCAAGCCCCACACGAGCAGTACTTC | CASSQAPHEQYF
TRBJ1-5 | TRBV7-2 | NA | NA | TGTGCCAGCAGCTTGGGCCTAACCAATCAGCCCCAGCATTTT | CASSLGLTNQPQHF
TRBJ1-1 | TRBV28 | NA | NA | TGTGCCAGCAGTTTCCCGACAGGAGGCGGAGAAGCTTTCTTT | CASSFPTGGGEAFF
TRBJ2-1 | TRBV24-1 | TRBD1 | NA | TGTGCCACCTGGGACAGGGTGGTTGAGCAGTTCTTC | CATWDRVVEQFF
TRBJ2-7 | TRBV6-2/TRBV6-3 | NA | NA | TGTGCCAGCAGTTACTCGATCGTCCCACAGGGCTCCTACGAGCAGTACTTC | CASSYSIVPQGSYEQYF
TRBJ2-2 | TRBV7-6 | NA | NA | TGTGCCAGCAGCTTAGTTGGCTTCGACACCGGGGAGCTGTTTTTT | CASSLVGFDTGELFF
TRBJ2-2 | TRBV9 | TRBD2 | NA | TGTGCCAGCAGAGGACTAGCGGGGCCCGGGGAGCTGTTTTTT | CASRGLAGPGELFF
TRBJ2-3 | TRBV4-2 | NA | NA | TGTGCCAGCAGCCAAAGAAGGGGGAGCACAGATACGCAGTATTTT | CASSQRRGSTDTQYF
TRBJ1-2 | TRBV5-5 | NA | NA | TGTGCCAGCAGCTTCGATTCCGGGACAAATTCTAACTATGGCTACACCTTC | CASSFDSGTNSNYGYTF
TRBJ1-5 | TRBV28 | NA | NA | TGTGCCAGCAGAAGAATTACAGGGCTAGGGAGCAATCAGCCCCAGCATTTT | CASRRITGLGSNQPQHF
TRBJ2-5 | TRBV5-6 | TRBD2 | few | TGTGCCAGCAGCATGGGACTAGCGGGACTGGAGACCCAGTACTTC | CASSMGLAGLETQYF